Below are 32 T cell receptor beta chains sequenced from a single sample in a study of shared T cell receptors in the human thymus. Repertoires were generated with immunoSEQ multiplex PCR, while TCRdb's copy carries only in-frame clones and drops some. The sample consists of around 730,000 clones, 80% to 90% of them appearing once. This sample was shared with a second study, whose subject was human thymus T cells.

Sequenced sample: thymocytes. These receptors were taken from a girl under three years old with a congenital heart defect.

The CDR3 sequence is CQPGGIYGYTF. CDR3 coding DNA: TGCCAACCGGGGGGGATCTATGGCTACACCTTC. The chain recombines TRBV20-1 with TRBJ1-2, with D perhaps matching TRBD1 (5 bases). Germline CDR1 reads DFQATT; CDR2 reads SNEGSKA (reference sequence). This CDR3 has 11 residues.

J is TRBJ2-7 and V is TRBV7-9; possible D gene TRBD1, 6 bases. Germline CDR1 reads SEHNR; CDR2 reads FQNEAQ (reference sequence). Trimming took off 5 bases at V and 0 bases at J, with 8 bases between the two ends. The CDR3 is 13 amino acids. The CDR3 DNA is TGTGCCAGCAGCGAGGACAGCTCCTACGAGCAGTACTTC. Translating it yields CASSEDSSYEQYF.

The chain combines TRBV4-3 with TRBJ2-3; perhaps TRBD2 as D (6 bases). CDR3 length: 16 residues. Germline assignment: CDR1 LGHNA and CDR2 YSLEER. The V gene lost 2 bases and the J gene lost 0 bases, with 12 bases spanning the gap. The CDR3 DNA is TGCGCCAGCAGCCAACACGGTGCGGGAAGCACAGATACGCAGTATTTT. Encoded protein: CASSQHGAGSTDTQYF.

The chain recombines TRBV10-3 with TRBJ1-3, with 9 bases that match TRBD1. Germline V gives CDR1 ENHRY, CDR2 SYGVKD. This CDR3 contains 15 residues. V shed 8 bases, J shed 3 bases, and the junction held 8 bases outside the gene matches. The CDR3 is CAIHRQGEGGNTIYF. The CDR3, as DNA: TGTGCCATCCATCGACAGGGGGAAGGTGGAAACACCATATATTTT.

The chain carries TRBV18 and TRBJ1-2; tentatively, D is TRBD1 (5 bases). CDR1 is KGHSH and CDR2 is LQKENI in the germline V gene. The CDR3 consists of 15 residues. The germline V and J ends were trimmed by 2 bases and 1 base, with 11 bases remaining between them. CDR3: CASSPYRGDNYGYTF. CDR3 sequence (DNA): TGTGCCAGCTCACCATACCGGGGGGATAACTATGGCTACACCTTC.

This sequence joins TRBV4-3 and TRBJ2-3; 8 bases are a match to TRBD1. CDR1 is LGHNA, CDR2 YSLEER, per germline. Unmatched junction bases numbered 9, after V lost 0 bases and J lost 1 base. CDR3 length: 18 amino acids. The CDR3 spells CASSQDKIGQGRTDTQYF. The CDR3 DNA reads TGCGCCAGCAGCCAAGATAAAATCGGACAGGGACGCACAGATACGCAGTATTTT.

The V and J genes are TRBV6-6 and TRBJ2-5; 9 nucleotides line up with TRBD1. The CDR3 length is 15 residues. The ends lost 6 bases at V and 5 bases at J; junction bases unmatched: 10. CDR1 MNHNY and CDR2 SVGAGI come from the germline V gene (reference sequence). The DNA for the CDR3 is TGTGCCAGCAGCGCAACAGGGGGCGGAATGGAGACCCAGTACTTC. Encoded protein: CASSATGGGMETQYF.

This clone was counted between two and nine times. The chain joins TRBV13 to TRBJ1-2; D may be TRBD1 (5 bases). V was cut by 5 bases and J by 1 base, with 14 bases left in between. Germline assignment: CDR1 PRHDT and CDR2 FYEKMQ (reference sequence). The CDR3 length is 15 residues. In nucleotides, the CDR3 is TGTGCCAGCAGCGGACACCCAGAGAATAACTATGGCTACACCTTC. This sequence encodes CASSGHPENNYGYTF.

This chain's CDR3 is CASSPSPGQGTVNEQFF. The CDR3 nucleotides read TGCGCCAGCAGCCCGTCCCCGGGACAGGGGACAGTAAATGAGCAGTTCTTC. The gene calls are TRBV4-1 and TRBJ2-1; 10 bases are shared with TRBD1. The germline V gene has CDR1 MGHRA and CDR2 YSYEKL. V shed 4 bases, J shed 7 bases, and the junction held 13 bases outside the gene matches. The CDR3 contains 17 residues.

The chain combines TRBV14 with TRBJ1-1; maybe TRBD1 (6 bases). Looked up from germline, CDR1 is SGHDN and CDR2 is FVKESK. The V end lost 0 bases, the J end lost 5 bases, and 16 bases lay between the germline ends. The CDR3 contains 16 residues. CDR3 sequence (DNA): TGTGCCAGCAGCCAAGACTTTCAGGGGCGCGGAACTGAAGCTTTCTTT. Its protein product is CASSQDFQGRGTEAFF.

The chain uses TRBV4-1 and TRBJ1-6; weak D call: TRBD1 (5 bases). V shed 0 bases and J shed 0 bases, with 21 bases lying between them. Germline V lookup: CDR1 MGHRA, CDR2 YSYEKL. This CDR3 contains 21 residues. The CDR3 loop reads CASSQEKRVGRERSYNSPLHF. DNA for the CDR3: TGCGCCAGCAGCCAAGAGAAAAGGGTGGGGCGGGAGCGCTCCTATAATTCACCCCTCCACTTT.

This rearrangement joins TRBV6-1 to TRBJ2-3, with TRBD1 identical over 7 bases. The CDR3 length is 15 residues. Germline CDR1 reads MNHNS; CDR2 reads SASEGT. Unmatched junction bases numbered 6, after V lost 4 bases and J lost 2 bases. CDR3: CASSAGQAHTDTQYF. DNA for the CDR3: TGTGCCAGCAGTGCCGGACAGGCACACACAGATACGCAGTATTTT.

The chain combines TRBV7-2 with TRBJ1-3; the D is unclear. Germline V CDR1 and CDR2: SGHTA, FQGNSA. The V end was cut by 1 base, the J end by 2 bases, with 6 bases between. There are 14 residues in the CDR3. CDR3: CASSLEETGNTIYF. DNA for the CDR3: TGTGCCAGCAGCTTAGAAGAGACTGGAAACACCATATATTTT.

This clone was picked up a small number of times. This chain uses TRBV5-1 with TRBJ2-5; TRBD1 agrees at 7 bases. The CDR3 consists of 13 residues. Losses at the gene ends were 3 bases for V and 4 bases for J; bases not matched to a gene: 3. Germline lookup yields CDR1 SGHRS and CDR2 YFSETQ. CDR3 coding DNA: TGCGCCAGCAGCTCGGGACAGTTAGAGACCCAGTACTTC. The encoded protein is CASSSGQLETQYF.

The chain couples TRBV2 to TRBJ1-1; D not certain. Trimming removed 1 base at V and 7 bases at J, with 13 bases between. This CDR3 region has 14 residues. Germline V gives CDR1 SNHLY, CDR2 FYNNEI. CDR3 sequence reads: CASSEGSKPNEAFF. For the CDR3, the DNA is TGTGCCAGCAGTGAAGGGTCGAAGCCGAATGAAGCTTTCTTT.

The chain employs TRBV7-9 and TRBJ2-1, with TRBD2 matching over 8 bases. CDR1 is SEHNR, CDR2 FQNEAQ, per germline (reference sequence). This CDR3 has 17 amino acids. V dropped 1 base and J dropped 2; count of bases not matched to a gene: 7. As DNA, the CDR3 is TGTGCCAGCAGCTTAGTTCCGGGCGGGGGGACCTACAATGAGCAGTTCTTC. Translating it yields CASSLVPGGGTYNEQFF. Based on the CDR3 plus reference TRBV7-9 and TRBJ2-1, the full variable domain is DTGVSQNPRHKITKRGQNVTFRCDPISEHNRLYWYRQTLGQGPEFLTYFQNEAQLEKSRLLSDRFSAERPKGSFSTLEIQRTEQGDSAMYLCASSLVPGGGTYNEQFFGPGTRLTVL.

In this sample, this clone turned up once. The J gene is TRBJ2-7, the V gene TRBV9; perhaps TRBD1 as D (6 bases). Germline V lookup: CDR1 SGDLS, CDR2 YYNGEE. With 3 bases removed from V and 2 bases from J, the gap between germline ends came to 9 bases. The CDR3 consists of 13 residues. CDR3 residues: CASSGEGAYEQYF. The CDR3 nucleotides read TGTGCCAGCAGCGGAGAGGGGGCCTACGAGCAGTACTTC. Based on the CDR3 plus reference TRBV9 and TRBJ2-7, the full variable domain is DSGVTQTPKHLITATGQRVTLRCSPRSGDLSVYWYQQSLDQGLQFLIQYYNGEERAKGNILERFSAQQFPDLHSELNLSSLELGDSALYFCASSGEGAYEQYFGPGTRLTVT.

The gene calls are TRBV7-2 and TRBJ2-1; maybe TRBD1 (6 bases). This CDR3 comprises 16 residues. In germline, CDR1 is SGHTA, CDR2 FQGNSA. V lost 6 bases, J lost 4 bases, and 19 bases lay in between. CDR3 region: CASRTKRTVFYNEQFF. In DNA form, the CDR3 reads TGTGCCAGCAGGACTAAACGGACAGTCTTTTACAATGAGCAGTTCTTC.

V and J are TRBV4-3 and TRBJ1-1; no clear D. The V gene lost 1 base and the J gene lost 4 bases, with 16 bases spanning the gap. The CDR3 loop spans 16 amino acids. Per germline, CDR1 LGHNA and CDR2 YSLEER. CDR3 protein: CASSQVRVVKATEAFF. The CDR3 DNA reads TGCGCCAGCAGCCAAGTCCGGGTAGTGAAAGCCACTGAAGCTTTCTTT.

The CDR3 bases are TGTGCCAGCTCCCCATGGGCAGGTTCTGGAAACACCATATATTTT. Amino acids: CASSPWAGSGNTIYF. The chain links TRBV2 to TRBJ1-3; D is unclear. V was cut by 8 bases and J by 1 base, with 15 bases left in between. The length of the CDR3 is 15 residues. In germline, CDR1 is SNHLY, CDR2 FYNNEI.

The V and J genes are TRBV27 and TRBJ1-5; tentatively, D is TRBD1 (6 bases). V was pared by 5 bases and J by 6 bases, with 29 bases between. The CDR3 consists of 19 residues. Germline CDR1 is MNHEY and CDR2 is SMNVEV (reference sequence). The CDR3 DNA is TGTGCCAGCAGTACCTACTACCCCCGAACAACAGGGCCCCCTCAGCCCCAGCATTTT. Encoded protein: CASSTYYPRTTGPPQPQHF.

The CDR3 is CASSQNGQRSEAFF. The CDR3 nucleotides are TGTGCCAGCAGCCAGAACGGACAAAGGAGTGAAGCTTTCTTT. The chain uses TRBV7-8 and TRBJ1-1; tentatively, D is TRBD1 (5 bases). Per germline, CDR1 SGHVS and CDR2 FQNEAQ. Trimming removed 5 bases at V and 7 bases at J, with 17 bases between. The CDR3 totals 14 residues.

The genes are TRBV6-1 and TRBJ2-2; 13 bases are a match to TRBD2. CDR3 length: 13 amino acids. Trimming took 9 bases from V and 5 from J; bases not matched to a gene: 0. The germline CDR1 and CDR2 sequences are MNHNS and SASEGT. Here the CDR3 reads CARTSGGTGELFF. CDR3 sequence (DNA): TGTGCCAGGACTAGCGGGGGGACCGGGGAGCTGTTTTTT.

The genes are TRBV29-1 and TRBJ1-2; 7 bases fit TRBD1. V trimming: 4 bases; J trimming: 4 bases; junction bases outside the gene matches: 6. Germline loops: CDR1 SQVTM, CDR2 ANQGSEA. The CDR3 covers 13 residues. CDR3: CSVANRGSYGYTF. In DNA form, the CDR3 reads TGCAGCGTTGCGAACAGGGGAAGCTATGGCTACACCTTC.

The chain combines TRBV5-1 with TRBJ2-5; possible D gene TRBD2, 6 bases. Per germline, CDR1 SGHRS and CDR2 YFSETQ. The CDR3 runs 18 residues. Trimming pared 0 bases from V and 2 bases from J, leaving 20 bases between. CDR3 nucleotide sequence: TGCGCCAGCAGCTTGGGGAGAAATAGCGGCAGAATACAAGAGACCCAGTACTTC. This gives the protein CASSLGRNSGRIQETQYF. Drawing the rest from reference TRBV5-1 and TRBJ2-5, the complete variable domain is KAGVTQTPRYLIKTRGQQVTLSCSPISGHRSVSWYQQTPGQGLQFLFEYFSETQRNKGNFPGRFSGRQFSNSRSEMNVSTLELGDSALYLCASSLGRNSGRIQETQYFGPGTRLLVL.

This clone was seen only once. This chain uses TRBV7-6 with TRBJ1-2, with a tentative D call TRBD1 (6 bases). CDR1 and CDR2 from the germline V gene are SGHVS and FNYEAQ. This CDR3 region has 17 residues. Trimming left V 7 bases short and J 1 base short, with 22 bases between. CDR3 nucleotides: TGTGCCAGCACCCCCGAGGGACACATACGTGGTAACTATGGCTACACCTTC. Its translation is CASTPEGHIRGNYGYTF.

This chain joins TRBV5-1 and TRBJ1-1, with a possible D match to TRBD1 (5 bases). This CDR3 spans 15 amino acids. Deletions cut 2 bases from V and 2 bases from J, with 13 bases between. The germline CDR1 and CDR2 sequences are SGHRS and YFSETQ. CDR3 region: CASSFSGQGNTEAFF. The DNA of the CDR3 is TGCGCCAGCAGCTTCAGCGGGCAGGGAAACACTGAAGCTTTCTTT. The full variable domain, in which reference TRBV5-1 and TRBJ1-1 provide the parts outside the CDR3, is KAGVTQTPRYLIKTRGQQVTLSCSPISGHRSVSWYQQTPGQGLQFLFEYFSETQRNKGNFPGRFSGRQFSNSRSEMNVSTLELGDSALYLCASSFSGQGNTEAFFGQGTRLTVV.

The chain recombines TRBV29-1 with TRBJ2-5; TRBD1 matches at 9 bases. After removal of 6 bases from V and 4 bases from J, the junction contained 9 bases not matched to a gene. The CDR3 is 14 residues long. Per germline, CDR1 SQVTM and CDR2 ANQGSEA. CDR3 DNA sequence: TGCAGCGTGCTGGACAGGGGAGAGGGAGAGACCCAGTACTTC. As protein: CSVLDRGEGETQYF.

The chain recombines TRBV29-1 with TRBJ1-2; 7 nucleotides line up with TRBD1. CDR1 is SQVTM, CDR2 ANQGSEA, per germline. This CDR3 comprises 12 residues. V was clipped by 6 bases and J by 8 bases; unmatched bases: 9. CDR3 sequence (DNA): TGCAGCGTAGCCACAGGGGTAAGAGGCTACACCTTC. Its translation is CSVATGVRGYTF.

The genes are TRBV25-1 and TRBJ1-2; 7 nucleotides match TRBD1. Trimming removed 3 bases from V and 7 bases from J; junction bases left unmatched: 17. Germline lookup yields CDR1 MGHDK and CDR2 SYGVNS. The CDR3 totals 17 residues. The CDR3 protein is CASSDLIVPGQTSGYTF. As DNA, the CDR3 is TGTGCCAGCAGTGACCTTATAGTTCCGGGACAGACGAGTGGCTACACCTTC.

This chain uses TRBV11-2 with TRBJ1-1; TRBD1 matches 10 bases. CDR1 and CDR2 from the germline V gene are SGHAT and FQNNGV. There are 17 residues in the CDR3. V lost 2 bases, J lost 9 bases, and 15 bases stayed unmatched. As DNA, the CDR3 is TGTGCCAGCAGCTTATTGCTGTCCGCCCGACAGGGGGCCCAAGCTTTCTTT. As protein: CASSLLLSARQGAQAFF.

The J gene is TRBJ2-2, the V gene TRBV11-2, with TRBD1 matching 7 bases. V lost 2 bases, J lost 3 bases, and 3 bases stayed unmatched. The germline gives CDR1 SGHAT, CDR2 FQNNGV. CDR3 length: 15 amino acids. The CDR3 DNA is TGTGCCAGCAGCTTAATAGGGGGCTACACCGGGGAGCTGTTTTTT. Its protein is CASSLIGGYTGELFF.